Detailed here is one TCR beta chain. Its antigen is not yet known. Per-nucleotide qualities are absent, and no much larger clonotype sits a single base away. RNA was extracted using the RNeasy kit, and about 0.45 to 1 ug of the RNA was reverse transcribed with random hexamers. The immunoSEQ multiplex PCR assay, which covers 54 Vbeta and 13 Jbeta segments, was used to amplify TCR beta CDR3 regions. PCR amplification bias was corrected using a synthetic template baseline for primer optimization and computational correction. Concerning the study's data processing: Reads were annotated to V, D and J genes per IMGT and analyzed with immunoSEQ Analyzer, keeping only productive sequences. Clonality was calculated as one minus the Shannon entropy normalized by log2 of the number of productive unique sequences. Public and private clones were assessed among the 100 most prevalent clones of each patient and control. Clones were defined as Susac-specific if absent from the healthy and MS cohorts, from approximately 1,100 published viral clones and from other ImmuneACCESS disease sequences. TCRdb's own reprocessing of the public reads used fastp at Q25 and MiXCR and kept productive beta chains. Every entry covers one CDR3 protein and lists the most common genes and DNA from its rows. These V and J calls derive from TCRdb rather than the authors' analysis. Present in this sample are about 180,000 distinct CDR3 sequences, roughly 95% of which were seen just once. The ten largest clones add up to around 0.15% of the sample.

This entry is derived from a study of CD8 T cells in Susac syndrome (dated by TCRdb to about 2019). For the study in its entirety: Repertoire sequencing was used to test whether CD8+ T cell activation and differentiation in Susac syndrome was antigen driven. The clonality of the CD8+ T cell repertoire was compared across approximately 11 healthy donors, around 14 Susac syndrome patients and under 17 multiple sclerosis patients.

Peripheral blood CD8+ and CD4+ T cells from healthy donors, Susac syndrome patients and multiple sclerosis patients were profiled by high-throughput TCR beta sequencing. Treatment-naive patients with stable or active relapsing-remitting disease fulfilling revised McDonald criteria were used as multiple sclerosis controls. CD8+ TEMRA cells were enriched by FACS, while bulk CD8+ and CD4+ T cells were purified by magnetic negative isolation. Blood was collected in EDTA tubes and processed within 24 hours, with PBMCs isolated through density gradient centrifugation. PBMCs intended for TCR sequencing were cryopreserved in liquid nitrogen and were subsequently thawed in a 37 degrees C water bath. Purity of sorted or isolated CD4+, CD8+ and CD8+ TEMRA cells was at least 90%. What the authors observed across the whole study: The number of individuals in the TCR sequencing and HLA analysis was recognized as being relatively small.

The sequencing input was CD8+ T cells from PBMCs. This sequence was found in a human donor with multiple sclerosis.

The nucleotide sequence is TGCAGTGCTAGCACCGCAGCGGGGGGGCGGGTGAATGAGCAGTTCTTC. The resulting protein is CSASTAAGGRVNEQFF. This chain joins TRBV20-1 to TRBJ2-1; TRBD2 fits 10 bases in the junction. CDR1 and CDR2 (DFQATT, SNEGSKA) derive from the germline V gene (reference sequence). Trimming leaves V shorter by 3 bases and J shorter by 7 bases, with the junction holding 12 bases beyond the gene matches. The CDR3 runs 16 residues from the cysteine to the phenylalanine. Of all the DNA, just the CDR3 is kept, 48 bases in frame from base 1.